Below, 11 T cell receptor beta chains from the same sample are listed, as sequenced in a study of T cells expressing NK-cell markers. No DNA is given; TCRdb re-called the 5' RACE reads and lists each CDR3 protein once. The sample has about 380,000 distinct CDR3 sequences. The sequenced sample was blood T cells: a sorted CD56 or NKG2C T cell subset, CD4+ or CD8+ T cells, or bulk PBMC T cells (not recorded which). These receptors originate from a man between 18 and 69 years old in good health.

The V and J genes are TRBV27 and TRBJ2-2; the D call of TRBD1 rests on TCRdb alone, since no DNA is present to check it. CDR1 is MNHEY and CDR2 is SMNVEV in the germline V gene (reference sequence). This CDR3 region has 16 residues. CDR3 region: CASSFSRTVGAGELFF.

The genes are TRBV7-2 and TRBJ2-4; no DNA is available, so the TRBD2 call from TCRdb remains unchecked. There are 15 residues in the CDR3. The V gene's germline CDR1 is SGHTA and CDR2 FQGNSA. The CDR3 loop is CASSFGLAGKNIQYF.

This chain connects TRBV10-3 to TRBJ2-5; no DNA is available, so the TRBD2 call from TCRdb remains unchecked. Germline CDR1 is ENHRY and CDR2 is SYGVKD. This CDR3 spans 14 amino acids. The CDR3 spells CAISRSGGLETQYF.

This rearrangement joins TRBV7-2 to TRBJ1-2. In germline, CDR1 is SGHTA, CDR2 FQGNSA. There are 14 residues in the CDR3. CDR3 sequence reads: CASSPTQSGHGYTF.

The gene calls are TRBV24-1 and TRBJ1-5. This CDR3 comprises 17 residues. Germline CDR1 KGHDR, CDR2 SFDVKD. CDR3 loop: CATSDPSLGGSNQPQHF.

The J gene is TRBJ2-7, the V gene TRBV6-1; the TCRdb D gene call, TRBD1, has no DNA to confirm it. The CDR3 has 14 amino acids. Looked up from germline, CDR1 is MNHNS and CDR2 is SASEGT. The CDR3 is CASKGAGGTYEQYF.

J is TRBJ2-5 and V is TRBV11-1. From germline, CDR1 is SGHAT and CDR2 FQDESV (reference sequence). The CDR3 is 13 residues long. This CDR3 reads CASFKGVPETQYF.

The V and J genes are TRBV28 and TRBJ2-3; TCRdb lists TRBD2, though no DNA is available to test this call. Germline loops: CDR1 MDHEN, CDR2 SYDVKM. CDR3 length: 16 residues. This CDR3 reads CASKASGGLSTDTQYF.

The chain uses TRBV29-1 and TRBJ1-1; the D gene TCRdb calls, TRBD1, cannot be checked with no DNA. The CDR3 length is 12 residues. From germline, CDR1 is SQVTM and CDR2 ANQGSEA. This CDR3 is CSAGVRATEAFF.

The V call is TRBV6-5, the J call TRBJ2-7; TCRdb's assignment of TRBD2 cannot be checked, as there is no DNA. Per germline, CDR1 MNHEY and CDR2 SVGAGI. The CDR3 has 14 amino acids. The chain's CDR3 is CASSYSGGHYEQYF.

The CDR3 protein is CASSQSIGAGANVLTF. The chain links TRBV7-8 to TRBJ2-6; TCRdb gives TRBD2 as the D gene, but with no DNA this cannot be confirmed. The CDR3 runs 16 residues. The germline V gene has CDR1 SGHVS and CDR2 FQNEAQ.